There are a few counts of the clone carrying this T cell receptor (beta chain). Antigen unknown. Every isolated RNA sample was fully reverse transcribed, so sequencing captured expressed TCRB transcripts. Sequenced by immunoSEQ multiplex PCR; TCRdb stores in-frame clones only, minus some. The sample yields approximately 150,000 clones, more than 9% seen once. The sample is drawn from a study of beta chain features in type 1 diabetes. Trimming removed 3 bases from V and 5 bases from J; junction bases left unmatched: 23. Germline CDR1 reads LGHNA; CDR2 reads YSLEER. The CDR3 is made up of 20 amino acids. Study conclusions and caveats: Among patients, naive, central memory and Treg TCRB repertoires appeared more similar than among healthy donors.

Sequenced input: naive CD4+ T cells from blood. This chain uses TRBV4-3 with TRBJ2-3; 7 bases fit TRBD2. This clonotype was obtained from a man between 18 and 29 years old in good health. CDR3 nucleotides: TGCGCCAGCAGCCAGGCACCGGCCGGAGGCGGGGGTAACCGAGGAGATACGCAGTATTTT. Protein sequence: CASSQAPAGGGGNRGDTQYF.